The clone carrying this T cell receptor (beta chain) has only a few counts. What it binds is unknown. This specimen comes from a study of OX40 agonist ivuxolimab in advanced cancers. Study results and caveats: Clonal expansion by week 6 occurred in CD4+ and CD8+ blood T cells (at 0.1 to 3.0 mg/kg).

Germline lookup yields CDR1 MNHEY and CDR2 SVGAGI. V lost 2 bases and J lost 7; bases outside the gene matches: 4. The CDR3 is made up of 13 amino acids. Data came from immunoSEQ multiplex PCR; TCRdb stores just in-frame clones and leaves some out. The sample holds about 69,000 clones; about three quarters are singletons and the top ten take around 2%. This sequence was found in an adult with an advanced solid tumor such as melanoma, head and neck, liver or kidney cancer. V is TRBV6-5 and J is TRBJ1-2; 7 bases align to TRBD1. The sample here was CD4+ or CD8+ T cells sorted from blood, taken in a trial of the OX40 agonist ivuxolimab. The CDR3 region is CASSYDRARGYTF. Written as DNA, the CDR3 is TGTGCCAGCAGTTACGACAGGGCGCGTGGCTACACCTTC.